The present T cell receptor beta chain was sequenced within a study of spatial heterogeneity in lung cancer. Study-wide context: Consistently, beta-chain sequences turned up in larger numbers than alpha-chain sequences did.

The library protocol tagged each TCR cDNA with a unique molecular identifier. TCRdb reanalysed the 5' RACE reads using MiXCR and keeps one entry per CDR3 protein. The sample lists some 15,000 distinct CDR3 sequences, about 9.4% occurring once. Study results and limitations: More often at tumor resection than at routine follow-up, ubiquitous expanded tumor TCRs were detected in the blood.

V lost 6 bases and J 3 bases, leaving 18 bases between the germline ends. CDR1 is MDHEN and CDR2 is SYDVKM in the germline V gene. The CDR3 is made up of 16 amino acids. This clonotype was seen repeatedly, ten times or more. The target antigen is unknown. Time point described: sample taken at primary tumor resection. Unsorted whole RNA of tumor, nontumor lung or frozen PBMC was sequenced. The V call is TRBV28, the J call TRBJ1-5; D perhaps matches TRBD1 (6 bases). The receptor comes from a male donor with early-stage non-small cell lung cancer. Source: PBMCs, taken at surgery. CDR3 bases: TGTGCCAGCAGCCAACCACAGGGTAGGTCCAATCAGCCCCAGCATTTT. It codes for CASSQPQGRSNQPQHF.